What follows describes a single T cell receptor (beta chain). The antigen is unknown. Time point reported: baseline pretreatment blood. Treatment given: 15 Gy SBRT to primary tumor, nephrectomy 4 weeks later. Blood was sampled at baseline, 2 weeks and 4 weeks after SBRT. In germline, CDR1 is MNHEY, CDR2 SMNVEV (reference sequence). V gave up 6 bases and J gave up 0 bases, with 17 bases separating them. CDR3 length equals 16 residues. Only in-frame clones appear in the TCRdb table, and some are missing; sequencing was by immunoSEQ multiplex PCR. The table has about 59,000 clones, over 70% seen once. These data belong to a study of radiation and T cells in renal cell carcinoma. Study summary: Nephrectomy followed 15 Gy stereotactic body radiation by 4 weeks. Study-wide findings and caveats: Top tumor clonotypes rose in blood 2 weeks post-radiation, then contracted.

This sequence joins TRBV27 and TRBJ1-1; the D gene is possibly TRBD1 (5 bases). This TCR was sampled from a man in his 60s with renal cell carcinoma. The source was blood, collected from a patient whose treatment included radiotherapy and nephrectomy. CDR3: CASSLNPGTMNTEAFF. CDR3 in DNA: TGTGCCAGCAGCCTCAATCCCGGGACGATGAACACTGAAGCTTTCTTT.